In its sample, the clone carrying this T cell receptor (beta chain) was seen a few times. The antigen is undetermined. Documented treatment: roughly ten-day PBMC culture with coronavirus spike peptide pools or control peptides (ViraFEST assay). The medium had half its volume replaced with fresh IL-2 medium on days 3 and 7. Trimming pared 1 base from V and 5 bases from J, leaving 5 bases between. CDR1 and CDR2 from the germline V gene are MDHEN and SYDVKM. The CDR3 totals 12 residues. Cultured CD4+ T-cell DNA underwent Oncomine TCR Beta short-read sequencing. TCRdb re-analysed the PCR reads in MiXCR, keeping a single row per CDR3 protein. The sample has fewer than 4,500 distinct CDR3 sequences, about a sixth seen once. This sample was included in a study of vaccination and CD4 T cells after COVID-19. Points from the study as a whole: Convalescent patients had a median around 90% of reactive clones appearing only post-vaccination.

The receptor was isolated from a human donor who had recovered from COVID-19. Sequencing was performed on CD4+ T cells from blood, cultured in vitro. V usage is TRBV28 and J usage is TRBJ1-2, with D possibly matching TRBD1 (5 bases). CDR3 DNA sequence: TGTGCCAGCAGTTTATCAGGGTATGGCTACACCTTC. As protein: CASSLSGYGYTF.